This entry features one T cell receptor beta chain sequence. Original data processing: Nucleated cell counts were estimated from reference gene primer amplification. TCRdb's table, derived via immunoSEQ multiplex PCR, lists solely in-frame clones and lacks some. The D gene and trimming were derived from the DNA, and the V and J assignments and clone size from that table. The sample shows under 350,000 clones, about nine tenths of them seen only once. Trimming cost V 3 bases and J 6 bases; bases outside gene matches: 9. From germline, CDR1 is ENHRY and CDR2 SYGVKD. The CDR3 runs 16 residues. The data were obtained in a study of blood T cell repertoires in COVID-19. Overall study: Spain, Italy and the United States supplied samples that represented acute and convalescent COVID-19. PBMCs, B-cell-depleted T cells, or T cells provided the cDNA or gDNA that made up the material.

The origin of this receptor is a man between 50 and 59 years old with acute or convalescent COVID-19. The V and J genes are TRBV10-3 and TRBJ2-1; TRBD1 agrees at 9 bases. Material for sequencing was peripheral blood. The CDR3 is CAISDPRDRVGNEQFF. The DNA for the CDR3 is TGTGCCATCAGTGACCCCCGGGACAGGGTCGGCAATGAGCAGTTCTTC.